A single count supports the clone carrying this TCR beta chain. Other DNA sequences in this sample translate to the same CDR3. The table came from immunoSEQ multiplex PCR; TCRdb's copy has only in-frame clones and leaves some out. The sample contains about 180,000 clones, 84% of which appear only once. CDR3 length: 16 residues. V lost 5 bases to trimming and J lost 4 bases; unmatched junction nucleotides: 10. The germline V gene has CDR1 LNHDA and CDR2 SQIVND (reference sequence). This sample is part of a study of blood T cell repertoires in COVID-19. Enrolled through a virtual design, the participants were between about 18 and 100 years of age and came from under 30 US areas.

This clonotype was sampled from a man over 45 who had recovered from COVID-19. The chain recombines TRBV19 with TRBJ1-5, with 8 bases identical to TRBD1. Material for sequencing was PBMCs or T cells enriched from blood (not recorded which). The CDR3 sequence is CASSPSRGRGNQPQHF. The DNA for the CDR3 is TGTGCCAGTAGTCCAAGCAGGGGGCGCGGGAATCAGCCCCAGCATTTT.